This TCR beta chain came from a study of cytomegalovirus exposure and HLA in healthy donors. 13 Jbeta primers and 60 Vbeta primers were used for the PCR. TCRdb's table, derived via immunoSEQ multiplex PCR, lists solely in-frame clones and lacks some. The table records approximately 110,000 clones, around 79% of them present only once. With respect to this clone: The antigen remains undetermined.

In nominal health when sampled, donors likely had unrecorded immune exposures nonetheless. Findings of the study overall: Most likely, a cluster of highly shared sequence variants arose as a sequencing artifact. Cytomegalovirus association was assigned to over 150 TCR beta chains. A later analysis linked 15,000 to 20,000 TCR beta sequences to HLA alleles at 0.05 false discovery rate.

The source of this sequence is a woman aged 40 to 49 in good health and CMV-seronegative. Sequenced: PBMCs.

The CDR3 is CAISDRSAYYEQYF. The CDR3 DNA sequence: TGTGCCATCAGTGACAGGTCCGCATACTACGAGCAGTACTTC. This chain connects TRBV10-3 to TRBJ2-7, with D unresolved. This CDR3 region has 14 residues. Germline CDR1 ENHRY, CDR2 SYGVKD. Trimming stripped 3 bases from V and 3 bases from J, with 12 bases between.